This T cell receptor (beta chain) was observed in a study of shared clonotypes between healthy human individuals. The method was immunoSEQ multiplex PCR; TCRdb's version includes in-frame clones alone and lacks a portion of them. The data hold a few million clones, with around 93% observed a single time. Terminally differentiated effector memory CD45RA+ cells were left out of the naive CD8 fraction, which was CD45RO-negative and positively selected for CCR7. The CDR3 spans 16 residues. J lost 3 bases, V lost 5 bases, and 12 bases had no gene match. The germline V gene has CDR1 SEHNR and CDR2 FQNEAQ (reference sequence).

This chain uses TRBV7-9 with TRBJ1-2; 7 bases are a match to TRBD1. The source is a man aged 18-30 years in good health. Some clones in this sample may be carry-over from other donors' samples. Sequencing used naive CD8+ T cells from PBMCs. In DNA, the CDR3 is TGTGCCAGCAGCCCCGGACCTTCGGGACAGCACTATGGCTACACCTTC. It is translated as CASSPGPSGQHYGYTF.